Shown below are 23 T cell receptor beta chains from a single sample sequenced in a study of blood T cell repertoires in COVID-19. Libraries were prepared by immunoSEQ multiplex PCR; TCRdb keeps only in-frame clonotypes and omits some of them. The repertoire holds 150,000 to 200,000 clones, with about 85% as singletons. Material: peripheral blood. These receptors were collected from a woman in her fifties or sixties with COVID-19, enrolled during active disease.

The V and J genes are TRBV2 and TRBJ1-2, with D uncertain. The length of the CDR3 is 12 residues. V was clipped by 8 bases and J by 8 bases, with 15 bases between them. Germline-derived CDR1 and CDR2 are SNHLY and FYNNEI. CDR3 protein: CASLRRNPGYTF. In DNA, the CDR3 is TGTGCCAGCCTTAGGAGGAATCCCGGCTACACCTTC.

The gene calls are TRBV9 and TRBJ2-3; D unclear. From germline, CDR1 is SGDLS and CDR2 YYNGEE. This CDR3 is 14 amino acids long. Trimming left V 0 bases short and J 2 bases short, with 7 bases between. CDR3 DNA: TGTGCCAGCAGCGTAGAAGAGTTCACAGATACGCAGTATTTT. It specifies CASSVEEFTDTQYF.

V and J are TRBV7-3 and TRBJ2-3; weak D call: TRBD2 (6 bases). Germline V gene data show CDR1 as SGHTA and CDR2 as FQGTGA. V gave up 5 bases and J gave up 2 bases, with 11 bases separating them. CDR3 size: 14 residues. CDR3 in amino acids: CASSLGGDTDTQYF. The DNA of the CDR3 is TGTGCCAGCAGCCTCGGAGGGGACACAGATACGCAGTATTTT. Complete variable domain (other parts from reference TRBV7-3 and TRBJ2-3): GAGVSQTPSNKVTEKGKYVELRCDPISGHTALYWYRQSLGQGPEFLIYFQGTGAADDSGLPNDRFFAVRPEGSVSTLKIQRTERGDSAVYLCASSLGGDTDTQYFGPGTRLTVL.

This clone was picked up one time. The gene calls are TRBV5-6 and TRBJ2-5; 8 bases are shared with TRBD2. V lost 3 bases, J lost 5 bases, and 21 bases stayed unmatched. CDR3 size: 19 residues. Looked up from germline, CDR1 is SGHDT and CDR2 is YYEEEE. CDR3 amino acids: CASSSALRVRSGGRETQYF. As DNA, the CDR3 is TGTGCCAGCAGCTCCGCTCTTAGGGTACGTTCGGGGGGGCGGGAGACCCAGTACTTC.

The V gene is TRBV19, the J gene TRBJ1-6; 10 nucleotides agree with TRBD1. Germline CDR1 reads LNHDA; CDR2 reads SQIVND (reference sequence). The CDR3 runs to 14 residues. The V segment lost 7 bases and the J segment 9 bases; nucleotides outside the gene matches: 6. CDR3 sequence (DNA): TGTGCCAGTAAGGGGACAGGGGTGGGTTCACCCCTCCACTTT. The encoded protein is CASKGTGVGSPLHF.

V usage is TRBV12-3 or TRBV12-4 and J usage is TRBJ1-1, with unresolved D. The CDR3 contains 13 residues. V lost 9 bases and J lost 1, with 12 bases in between. CDR3 protein: CASTRVSNTEAFF. In nucleotides, the CDR3 is TGTGCCAGTACGAGGGTCTCGAACACTGAAGCTTTCTTT.

This clone occurred once. The rearrangement links TRBV3-1 (or the pseudogene TRBV3-2) to TRBJ1-1; D call uncertain. The CDR3 contains 14 residues. CDR1 and CDR2 (germline): LGHDT, YNNKEL (reference sequence). V was cut by 1 base and J by 5 bases, with 11 bases left in between. The CDR3 loop is CASSQVEGKTEAFF. CDR3 in DNA: TGTGCCAGCAGCCAAGTAGAGGGAAAGACTGAAGCTTTCTTT.

In this sample, this clone turned up once. The chain joins TRBV28 to TRBJ1-2; TRBD1 matches at 8 bases. Germline V gene data show CDR1 as MDHEN and CDR2 as SYDVKM. The CDR3 extends over 15 amino acids. The ends lost 4 bases at V and 4 bases at J; junction bases unmatched: 8. CDR3 DNA sequence: TGTGCCAGCAGTTCGACAGGGGAAGAAGCCTATGGCTACACCTTC. Amino acids: CASSSTGEEAYGYTF.

The chain uses TRBV7-2 and TRBJ2-1; tentatively, D is TRBD1 (8 bases). CDR1 is SGHTA and CDR2 is FQGNSA in the germline V gene. The CDR3 length is 13 residues. The V gene lost 6 bases and the J gene lost 9 bases, with 15 bases spanning the gap. The CDR3 DNA reads as TGTGCCAGCAGGTCCACAGGGGGGGGTGAGCAGTTCTTC. Its translation is CASRSTGGGEQFF.

J is TRBJ2-1 and V is TRBV27; 10 bases map to TRBD2. J gave up 7 bases and V 5 bases, and 5 bases lay outside the gene matches. CDR1 is MNHEY, CDR2 SMNVEV, per germline (reference sequence). The CDR3 sequence is 14 residues long. This chain's CDR3 is CASSPLAGENEQFF. CDR3 DNA sequence: TGTGCCAGCAGTCCTCTAGCGGGGGAGAATGAGCAGTTCTTC.

The V call is TRBV7-9, the J call TRBJ1-1; no clear D gene. This CDR3 comprises 11 residues. V was shortened by 5 bases and J by 5 bases, with 6 bases between the two germline ends. Germline loops: CDR1 SEHNR, CDR2 FQNEAQ (reference sequence). CDR3 protein: CASSPGTEAFF. The CDR3 DNA reads TGTGCCAGCAGCCCGGGGACTGAAGCTTTCTTT.

CDR3 DNA sequence: TGTGCCAGCAAACTAGCGGGGAATGCAGATACGCAGTATTTT. As protein: CASKLAGNADTQYF. The chain combines TRBV27 with TRBJ2-3; TRBD2 matches at 10 bases. Germline V gene lookup returns CDR1 MNHEY and CDR2 SMNVEV (reference sequence). J was trimmed by 4 bases and V by 7 bases; bases with no gene match: 5. The CDR3 spans 14 residues.

V is TRBV28 and J is TRBJ1-2; TRBD1 matches at 8 bases. V gave up 3 bases and J gave up 1 base; unmatched junction bases: 4. The CDR3 runs 15 residues. Germline values: CDR1 MDHEN, CDR2 SYDVKM. CDR3 residues: CASSFQTGVNYGYTF. The CDR3 coding sequence is TGTGCCAGCAGTTTTCAGACAGGGGTTAACTATGGCTACACCTTC.

This chain links TRBV5-1 with TRBJ1-4; D possibly corresponds to TRBD1 (5 bases). The CDR3 has 16 amino acids. Between the trimmed V and J ends, which lost 0 bases and 8 bases, there was a span of 17 bases. Germline values: CDR1 SGHRS, CDR2 YFSETQ. The CDR3 loop reads CASSLAGREGWEKLFF. As DNA, the CDR3 is TGCGCCAGCAGCTTGGCCGGCAGGGAAGGTTGGGAAAAACTGTTTTTT. Complete variable domain (other parts from reference TRBV5-1 and TRBJ1-4): KAGVTQTPRYLIKTRGQQVTLSCSPISGHRSVSWYQQTPGQGLQFLFEYFSETQRNKGNFPGRFSGRQFSNSRSEMNVSTLELGDSALYLCASSLAGREGWEKLFFGSGTQLSVL.

This clone was picked up one time. The chain is built from TRBV15 and TRBJ1-2; maybe TRBD1 (6 bases). V was trimmed by 0 bases and J by 4 bases, leaving 15 bases between them. Germline V gene sequence: CDR1 LNHNV, CDR2 YYDKDF (reference sequence). CDR3 length equals 16 residues. CDR3 nucleotides: TGTGCCACCAGCAGAGATCTGGGGGGGCAGGGCTATGGCTACACCTTC. It specifies CATSRDLGGQGYGYTF.

This rearrangement joins TRBV19 to TRBJ2-7, with TRBD1 matching over 9 bases. Trimming removed 5 bases from V and 5 bases from J; junction bases left unmatched: 10. The CDR3 is 15 amino acids. Germline CDR1 reads LNHDA; CDR2 reads SQIVND (reference sequence). The CDR3 spells CASSVPGQGSDEQYF. The CDR3 bases are TGTGCCAGTAGTGTCCCGGGACAGGGTAGCGACGAGCAGTACTTC.

The J gene is TRBJ2-7, the V gene TRBV11-3, with 8 bases lining up with TRBD2. There are 14 residues in the CDR3. Trimming took 1 base from V and 4 from J; bases not matched to a gene: 3. Germline CDR1 and CDR2: SGHNT and YENEEA. In DNA, the CDR3 is TGTGCCAGCAGCTTAGCCCCGGGGGGGTACGAGCAGTACTTC. Translated, it gives CASSLAPGGYEQYF.

The J gene is TRBJ2-6, the V gene TRBV7-2; D ambiguous. Germline CDR1 reads SGHTA; CDR2 reads FQGNSA. There are 15 residues in the CDR3. V lost 2 bases, J lost 2 bases, and 7 bases lay in between. CDR3 DNA: TGTGCCAGCAGCTTATCCGAGGCTGGGGCCAACGTCCTGACTTTC. Protein product: CASSLSEAGANVLTF.

The chain employs TRBV2 and TRBJ1-5, with a weak D call TRBD1 (6 bases). CDR3 length: 19 residues. The V end lost 2 bases, the J end lost 2 bases, and 22 bases lay between the germline ends. CDR1 and CDR2 (germline): SNHLY, FYNNEI. DNA for the CDR3: TGTGCCAGCAGTGAAAGGCTTACTTTCCAGGGGTATGGCAATCAGCCCCAGCATTTT. Translation gives CASSERLTFQGYGNQPQHF.

The CDR3 loop reads CASSLKPSGGQYQETQYF. DNA of the CDR3: TGTGCCAGCAGCCTAAAGCCTAGCGGGGGGCAGTACCAAGAGACCCAGTACTTC. V usage is TRBV7-3 and J usage is TRBJ2-5; TRBD2 agrees at 11 bases. Germline V lookup: CDR1 SGHTA, CDR2 FQGTGA. V shed 5 bases, J shed 0 bases, and the junction held 11 bases outside the gene matches. The CDR3 is made up of 18 amino acids.

The chain employs TRBV4-1 and TRBJ2-3; D possibly corresponds to TRBD1 (6 bases). Germline V lookup: CDR1 MGHRA, CDR2 YSYEKL. V lost 4 bases and J 5 bases, leaving 22 bases between the germline ends. The CDR3 is made up of 17 amino acids. For the CDR3, the DNA is TGCGCCAGCAGCCTCACGCAGCGACAGGCCGCAGGAGATACGCAGTATTTT. Protein: CASSLTQRQAAGDTQYF.

The chain has TRBV28 and TRBJ1-2, with no clear D. CDR3 length: 15 amino acids. Germline CDR1 is MDHEN and CDR2 is SYDVKM. V shed 4 bases and J shed 4 bases, with 16 bases lying between them. The DNA for the CDR3 is TGTGCCAGCAGTTCCGACCCGCGGGTGACCTATGGCTACACCTTC. Its protein product is CASSSDPRVTYGYTF.

This chain uses TRBV5-6 with TRBJ2-1; D possibly corresponds to TRBD1 (6 bases). The CDR3 runs to 16 residues. Germline CDR1 SGHDT, CDR2 YYEEEE. The ends were cut back, 4 bases at V and 2 bases at J, with 16 bases in the middle. CDR3 residues: CASSPRGAATYNEQFF. The CDR3 DNA reads TGTGCCAGCAGCCCCAGGGGAGCGGCGACCTACAATGAGCAGTTCTTC.